These T cell receptor beta chains were read from a single sample in a study of blood T cell repertoires in COVID-19. The assay was immunoSEQ multiplex PCR, and TCRdb's table has in-frame clones only and misses some. The repertoire holds approximately 68,000 clones, with roughly three quarters as singletons. The material sequenced was peripheral blood. All receptors come from a human donor in a cohort sampled during active COVID-19. The CDR3 runs from the conserved cysteine through the conserved F or W. The D gene is left open where the match is weak. The size field is filled for only some rows; it gives once, few, many or a size class.

clone_size j_call v_call d_call cdr3_aa cdr3_nt
- TRBJ2-5 TRBV6-2/TRBV6-3 TRBD2 CASSYGLAGRQETQYF TGTGCCAGCAGTTACGGCCTAGCGGGACGTCAAGAGACCCAGTACTTC
- TRBJ2-7 TRBV7-9 TRBD1 CASSSYSTGDPYEQYF TGTGCCAGCAGTTCCTACTCGACAGGGGATCCCTACGAGCAGTACTTC
- TRBJ2-7 TRBV6-5 TRBD1 CASRPPDRASYEQYF TGTGCCAGCAGGCCCCCGGACAGGGCCTCCTACGAGCAGTACTTC
- TRBJ1-4 TRBV27 TRBD1 CASSYARPGQASPREKLFF TGTGCCAGCAGTTACGCACGGCCGGGACAGGCCAGTCCCAGAGAAAAACTGTTTTTT
- TRBJ2-7 TRBV28 TRBD1 CASSRPRNRGLNEQYF TGTGCCAGCAGTCGCCCGAGGAACAGGGGCCTGAACGAGCAGTACTTC
once TRBJ2-7 TRBV19 - CASSIDGSGAYEQYF TGTGCCAGTAGTATAGATGGTAGCGGAGCTTACGAGCAGTACTTC
- TRBJ2-3 TRBV18 - CASSLLTADTQYF TGTGCCAGCTCACTTTTGACAGCAGATACGCAGTATTTT
- TRBJ2-1 TRBV10-3 TRBD2 CAISEPRTSGSDEQFF TGTGCCATCAGTGAGCCCCGGACTAGCGGGAGTGATGAGCAGTTCTTC
- TRBJ1-1 TRBV6-5 - CASSYGRGGGAEAFF TGTGCCAGCAGTTACGGGCGCGGGGGAGGGGCTGAAGCTTTCTTT
- TRBJ1-3 TRBV7-2 TRBD1 CASSLRQGSGNTIYF TGTGCCAGCAGCCTCCGACAGGGATCAGGAAACACCATATATTTT
- TRBJ2-5 TRBV19 - CASREQGGGQETQYF TGTGCCAGTAGAGAACAGGGAGGGGGCCAAGAGACCCAGTACTTC
- TRBJ2-6 TRBV7-9 TRBD1 CASSLSGGPGANVLTF TGTGCCAGCAGCTTATCAGGGGGCCCTGGGGCCAACGTCCTGACTTTC
- TRBJ2-1 TRBV28 - CASGGGSNEQFF TGTGCCAGCGGCGGAGGAAGCAATGAGCAGTTCTTC
- TRBJ1-1 TRBV20-1 - CSASSGKAFF TGCAGTGCTAGTAGCGGGAAAGCTTTCTTT
- TRBJ1-2 TRBV15 - CATSRDPPSARGYTF TGTGCCACCAGCAGAGATCCCCCATCAGCGAGAGGCTACACCTTC
- TRBJ2-1 TRBV29-1 - CSVELLAQAYNEQFF TGCAGCGTTGAACTCCTAGCCCAGGCTTACAATGAGCAGTTCTTC
- TRBJ2-3 TRBV21-1 - CASSDINHTQFMWREGTDTQYF TGTGCCAGCAGCGACATAAACCACACCCAATTCATGTGGCGGGAGGGCACAGATACGCAGTATTTT
- TRBJ2-7 TRBV5-6 - CASRKSGAHEQYF TGTGCCAGCCGGAAAAGCGGAGCCCACGAGCAGTACTTC
- TRBJ2-1 TRBV18 - CASSFFGKAGNEQFF TGTGCCAGCTCATTCTTTGGGAAGGCGGGCAATGAGCAGTTCTTC
- TRBJ1-3 TRBV11-2 - CASTTGGMGSGNTIYF TGTGCCAGCACCACCGGGGGAATGGGGTCTGGAAACACCATATATTTT
- TRBJ1-6 TRBV15 TRBD1 CATSRERAGGNSPLHF TGTGCCACCAGCAGAGAGCGGGCAGGGGGTAACTCACCCCTCCACTTT
- TRBJ2-5 TRBV4-1 TRBD1 CASSPGTGTEETQYF TGCGCCAGCAGCCCGGGGACAGGGACAGAAGAGACCCAGTACTTC
- TRBJ2-7 TRBV4-1 TRBD2 CASSQDLTGGRLYEQYF TGCGCCAGCAGCCAAGATTTAACGGGAGGACGGCTCTACGAGCAGTACTTC
- TRBJ1-1 TRBV9 - CASSVTGSNTEAFF TGTGCCAGCAGCGTAACAGGGTCGAACACTGAAGCTTTCTTT
- TRBJ2-3 TRBV6-5 - CASGVTDTQYF TGTGCCTCGGGGGTCACAGATACGCAGTATTTT
- TRBJ1-2 TRBV6-6 - CASSYSGGLYGYTF TGTGCCAGCAGTTACTCAGGAGGGCTCTATGGCTACACCTTC
few TRBJ2-1 TRBV28 TRBD2 CASSLWCLAGSCSYNEQFF TGTGCCAGCAGTTTATGGTGTCTAGCGGGATCCTGCTCCTACAATGAGCAGTTCTTC
- TRBJ2-1 TRBV7-2 TRBD1 CASSLETGGARQQFF TGTGCCAGCAGCTTAGAGACAGGGGGCGCGAGGCAGCAGTTCTTC
once TRBJ2-1 TRBV13 - CASSPDRGEQFF TGTGCCAGCAGCCCGGACCGGGGGGAGCAGTTCTTC
- TRBJ2-7 TRBV2 TRBD2 CASSEVAGGYEQYF TGTGCCAGCAGTGAGGTAGCGGGAGGGTACGAGCAGTACTTC